The TCR beta chain described here comes from a study of shared clonotypes between healthy human individuals. Remarks on this clone: Its specificity is unknown. The sample has other DNA sequences that encode this CDR3 too.

V was clipped by 6 bases and J by 5 bases; unmatched bases: 4. The V gene's germline CDR1 is LNHDA and CDR2 SQIVND (reference sequence). The length of the CDR3 is 14 residues. With unsorted samples, genomic DNA was obtained from 100 million or so PBMCs. Under the authors' procedure: As immunoSEQ supplied junction-only sequences (without quality scores), filtering differed. Clones were read by immunoSEQ multiplex PCR, and TCRdb kept only the in-frame ones, dropping some. The D gene and trimming were derived from the DNA, and the V and J assignments and clone size from that table. The sample comprises approximately 500,000 clones, around four fifths of which are singletons, and more than 10% rests with the top ten. Notes on the study in general: In this cohort, only blood was sampled, and tissue repertoires likely differ. The authors expected sequencing depth to affect clonotype sharing among donors.

Source material: PBMCs. The TCR originated in a woman aged 40-49 years in good health. Some clones in this sample may be carry-over from other donors' samples. The rearrangement links TRBV19 to TRBJ2-5, with TRBD2 identical over 12 bases. The CDR3, as DNA: TGTGCCAGTAGCAGACTAGCGGGAGAGGAGACCCAGTACTTC. Amino acids: CASSRLAGEETQYF.